The clone carrying this T cell receptor (beta chain) was seen at least ten times. Its specificity is unknown. The data are from a study of T cells in Graves' hyperthyroidism and ophthalmopathy. Study background: Any treatment followed the collection of peripheral blood at initial diagnosis.

A Clinical Activity Score of at least 3, a NOSPECS grade of at least 4 and a duration under 3 months were recorded in the ophthalmopathy patients. TCR beta CDR3 regions were amplified from RNA transcripts. TCR CDR3 regions were first amplified by RT-PCR with HTBI primers. TCRdb processed the multiplex PCR reads anew with MiXCR; each CDR3 protein has one entry. In the table there are 620,000 or so distinct CDR3 sequences, about 15% of which are singletons. Notes on the study in general: Within blood appeared most thyroid clonotypes that had expanded above 0.001.

The V end lost 3 bases, the J end lost 0 bases, and 13 bases lay between the germline ends. The CDR3 loop spans 16 amino acids. CDR1 and CDR2 from the germline V gene are KGHSH and LQKENI. This chain joins TRBV18 and TRBJ2-3; the D gene could be TRBD1 or TRBD2 (5 bases each). The sequence derives from a woman between 50 and 59 years old with Graves' ophthalmopathy. Sequenced: blood. The CDR3 loop is CASSPRGVGSTDTQYF. In nucleotides, the CDR3 is TGTGCCAGCTCACCTCGAGGGGTTGGGAGCACAGATACGCAGTATTTT.